Listed here are 20 T cell receptor beta chains from one sample, sequenced in a study of cytomegalovirus exposure and HLA in healthy donors. Primers for the PCR totalled 60 Vbeta and 13 Jbeta. Clones were read by immunoSEQ multiplex PCR, and TCRdb kept only the in-frame ones, dropping some. The sample yields about 150,000 clones, around 80% seen once. Sequenced sample: PBMCs. These receptors were obtained from a female donor in good health and CMV-seropositive.

This chain links TRBV28 with TRBJ1-1, with 7 positions matching TRBD1. There are 12 residues in the CDR3. J gave up 11 bases and V 4 bases, and 7 bases lay outside the gene matches. Germline V gives CDR1 MDHEN, CDR2 SYDVKM. The CDR3 sequence is CASSSPDRDAFF. The CDR3 DNA sequence: TGTGCCAGCAGTTCGCCTGACAGGGACGCTTTCTTT. Variable domain in full (rest from reference TRBV28 and TRBJ1-1): DVKVTQSSRYLVKRTGEKVFLECVQDMDHENMFWYRQDPGLGLRLIYFSYDVKMKEKGDIPEGYSVSREKKERFSLILESASTNQTSMYLCASSSPDRDAFFGQGTRLTVV.

This clone was detected once. The chain links TRBV9 to TRBJ1-1; D remains unclear. CDR3 length equals 13 residues. Germline V gene lookup returns CDR1 SGDLS and CDR2 YYNGEE. V lost 0 bases to trimming and J lost 1 base, with 4 bases between them. The DNA of the CDR3 is TGTGCCAGCAGCGTAGAACAGAACACTGAAGCTTTCTTT. Its translation is CASSVEQNTEAFF.

The chain links TRBV5-1 to TRBJ2-3; 8 bases are a match to TRBD2. This CDR3 is 15 amino acids long. V was pared by 7 bases and J by 0 bases, with 7 bases of the junction left unmatched. In germline, CDR1 is SGHRS, CDR2 YFSETQ. CDR3 DNA sequence: TGCGCCAGCCGGGCGGGGGGATCTAGCACAGATACGCAGTATTTT. Translating gives CASRAGGSSTDTQYF.

V usage is TRBV10-3 and J usage is TRBJ2-5; 9 nucleotides match TRBD1. The germline CDR1 and CDR2 sequences are ENHRY and SYGVKD. V lost 5 bases, J lost 5 bases, and 9 bases stayed unmatched. This CDR3 spans 15 amino acids. The CDR3 region is CAISLGTGPGETQYF. CDR3 nucleotide sequence: TGTGCCATCAGTCTCGGGACAGGGCCAGGGGAGACCCAGTACTTC.

The chain combines TRBV14 with TRBJ2-7, with 7 positions matching TRBD2. V gave up 4 bases and J gave up 6 bases; unmatched junction bases: 6. CDR1 and CDR2 (germline): SGHDN, FVKESK. The CDR3 spans 13 residues. CDR3 protein: CASSRRLAGEQYF. The CDR3 coding sequence is TGTGCCAGCAGCCGGAGACTAGCTGGCGAGCAGTACTTC.

V is TRBV5-1 and J is TRBJ1-6, with D possibly TRBD1 on 5 matching bases. The CDR3 sequence is 14 residues long. Germline CDR1 reads SGHRS; CDR2 reads YFSETQ. V was cut by 4 bases and J by 4 bases, with 9 bases left in between. The CDR3 coding sequence is TGCGCCAGCAGCAAAGACAGATATAATTCACCCCTCCACTTT. Translating gives CASSKDRYNSPLHF.

This chain links TRBV11-2 with TRBJ2-1, with 7 bases identical to TRBD1. V lost 5 bases to trimming and J lost 4 bases; unmatched junction nucleotides: 2. The CDR3 is made up of 13 amino acids. Germline CDR1 is SGHAT and CDR2 is FQNNGV. The CDR3 DNA reads TGTGCCAGCAGCAGGGGGCGGTACAATGAGCAGTTCTTC. Residues: CASSRGRYNEQFF.

CDR3 nucleotides: TGCGCCAGCAGATACGGACAGGGCGGCTACGAGCAGTACTTC. It yields the protein CASRYGQGGYEQYF. V usage is TRBV5-1 and J usage is TRBJ2-7, with 8 positions matching TRBD1. This CDR3 has 14 amino acids. CDR1 is SGHRS, CDR2 YFSETQ, per germline. V shed 5 bases and J 3 bases; nucleotides not matched to a gene: 7.

The chain carries TRBV19 and TRBJ2-3; 7 nucleotides align to TRBD2. Trimming took 7 bases from V and 2 from J; bases not matched to a gene: 9. Germline V gene sequence: CDR1 LNHDA, CDR2 SQIVND (reference sequence). This CDR3 is 15 amino acids long. In DNA, the CDR3 is TGTGCCAGTAAGGGGCCGGGGGGTTTCACAGATACGCAGTATTTT. Its protein is CASKGPGGFTDTQYF.

This clone was seen only a few times. The chain joins TRBV19 to TRBJ2-5; possible D gene TRBD1, 5 bases. Deletions cut 6 bases from V and 0 bases from J, with 11 bases between. Germline assignment: CDR1 LNHDA and CDR2 SQIVND (reference sequence). The CDR3 extends over 14 amino acids. The CDR3 is CASSLTGYQETQYF. Written as DNA, the CDR3 is TGTGCCAGTAGCCTTACAGGCTACCAAGAGACCCAGTACTTC.

This chain uses TRBV29-1 with TRBJ1-1, with 7 bases lining up with TRBD1. CDR3 length equals 16 residues. CDR1 is SQVTM, CDR2 ANQGSEA, per germline. V was clipped by 4 bases and J by 1 base; unmatched bases: 12. The CDR3 DNA reads as TGCAGCGTTGTCCCGGAGGGACAGCCTACGAACACTGAAGCTTTCTTT. Its translation: CSVVPEGQPTNTEAFF. Together with reference TRBV29-1 and TRBJ1-1, the CDR3 gives the full variable domain: SAVISQKPSRDICQRGTSLTIQCQVDSQVTMMFWYRQQPGQSLTLIATANQGSEATYESGFVIDKFPISRPNLTFSTLTVSNMSPEDSSIYLCSVVPEGQPTNTEAFFGQGTRLTVV.

This sequence joins TRBV7-2 and TRBJ2-3; D gene ambiguous. Germline V gene sequence: CDR1 SGHTA, CDR2 FQGNSA. The CDR3 contains 13 residues. Trimming pared 2 bases from V and 3 bases from J, leaving 6 bases between. Here the CDR3 DNA reads TGTGCCAGCAGCTTAATCAGAACAGATACGCAGTATTTT. Amino acid sequence: CASSLIRTDTQYF.

The chain uses TRBV28 and TRBJ1-5; D gene unclear. The CDR3 extends over 14 amino acids. Trimming removed 4 bases from V and 7 bases from J, with 14 bases in between. Germline V gives CDR1 MDHEN, CDR2 SYDVKM. CDR3 sequence reads: CASSSAEGYQPQHF. Here the CDR3 DNA reads TGTGCCAGCAGTTCGGCGGAGGGTTACCAGCCCCAGCATTTT.

This clone has a single count. The rearrangement joins TRBV7-9 to TRBJ1-1; tentatively, D is TRBD1 (5 bases). Per the germline V gene, CDR1 is SEHNR and CDR2 is FQNEAQ (reference sequence). The CDR3 has 15 residues. With 1 base removed from V and 0 bases from J, the gap between germline ends came to 9 bases. Here the CDR3 reads CASSLEGIVNTEAFF. The CDR3 coding sequence is TGTGCCAGCAGCTTAGAGGGGATAGTGAACACTGAAGCTTTCTTT.

Concerning this clone: The junction does not match germline at one end; this may be a read error. J is TRBJ1-2 and V is TRBV27; no clear D. From germline, CDR1 is MNHEY and CDR2 SMNVEV (reference sequence). The CDR3 runs 15 residues. In nucleotides, the CDR3 is TGTGCCAGCAGCTTATTCTCGACTAGCACCTATGGCTACACCTTC. Translating it yields CASSLFSTSTYGYTF.

J is TRBJ2-7 and V is TRBV27; TRBD2 matches at 11 bases. The germline V gene encodes CDR1 MNHEY and CDR2 SMNVEV (reference sequence). This CDR3 spans 13 amino acids. Losses at the gene ends were 5 bases for V and 11 bases for J; bases not matched to a gene: 8. The CDR3 reads CASSPYNSGREYF. Here the CDR3 DNA reads TGTGCCAGCAGTCCGTACAATAGCGGGAGGGAGTACTTC.

This sequence joins TRBV25-1 and TRBJ2-1; a possible D gene is TRBD1 (6 bases). The V end lost 4 bases, the J end lost 3 bases, and 13 bases lay between the germline ends. Per germline, CDR1 MGHDK and CDR2 SYGVNS. The CDR3 sequence is 15 residues long. The CDR3 is CASSVVGDNYNEQFF. DNA for the CDR3: TGTGCCAGCAGTGTCGTCGGGGACAACTACAATGAGCAGTTCTTC.

Notes on this clone: The sample holds other DNA sequences that translate to the same CDR3. This chain joins TRBV28 and TRBJ2-3, with TRBD1 identical over 7 bases. The CDR3 consists of 14 residues. Germline CDR1 reads MDHEN; CDR2 reads SYDVKM. Germline trimming cut 6 bases from V and 1 base from J; bases unmatched to any gene: 4. CDR3 DNA: TGTGCCAGCAGCCTCGACAGGGGCACAGATACGCAGTATTTT. This gives the protein CASSLDRGTDTQYF. Full variable domain (missing parts from reference TRBV28 and TRBJ2-3): DVKVTQSSRYLVKRTGEKVFLECVQDMDHENMFWYRQDPGLGLRLIYFSYDVKMKEKGDIPEGYSVSREKKERFSLILESASTNQTSMYLCASSLDRGTDTQYFGPGTRLTVL.

The chain employs TRBV7-9 and TRBJ2-7; D is uncertain. Germline V lookup: CDR1 SEHNR, CDR2 FQNEAQ (reference sequence). With 1 base removed from V and 8 bases from J, the gap between germline ends came to 12 bases. CDR3 length: 13 amino acids. The CDR3 sequence is CASSLDRPGQQYF. In nucleotides, the CDR3 is TGTGCCAGCAGCTTAGACAGACCCGGTCAGCAGTACTTC.

J is TRBJ2-7 and V is TRBV27; D perhaps matches TRBD1 (5 bases). CDR1 MNHEY and CDR2 SMNVEV come from the germline V gene (reference sequence). V gave up 0 bases and J gave up 5 bases, with 26 bases separating them. The length of the CDR3 is 19 residues. Here the CDR3 reads CASSLSYRDIFGRADEQYF. In DNA form, the CDR3 reads TGTGCCAGCAGTTTATCGTACCGCGATATCTTCGGCAGGGCGGACGAGCAGTACTTC.